These T cell receptor beta chains were read from a single sample in a study of T cell repertoires in cytomegalovirus infection. The antigens these receptors bind are not known. TCRdb recomputed calls from the reads with MiXCR, one row per CDR3 protein. The sample has some 940,000 distinct CDR3 sequences; about 33% are singletons. The source material was cultured CD8+ T cells from PBMCs, sampled from culture after CMV antigen stimulation. The receptors come from a human donor in good health (CMV status not recorded). Some clones in this sample may be carry-over from other donors' samples. The CDR3 runs from the conserved cysteine through the conserved F or W. A D gene is named only where the DNA matches it firmly. The listing skips clone size in some rows; elsewhere it reads once, few, many or a size class.

>TRBD1|TRBV6-2/TRBV6-3|TRBJ1-5|.
CASSLQGLDRPQHF
TGTGCCAGCAGCCTACAGGGGTTGGATCGGCCCCAGCATTTT
>TRBD2|TRBV4-1|TRBJ2-3|.
CASSHPTSDLTDTQYF
TGCGCCAGCAGCCACCCGACTAGCGACCTCACAGATACGCAGTATTTT
>.|TRBV4-1|TRBJ1-5|.
CASSPSGGYQPQHF
TGCGCCAGCAGCCCCTCGGGGGGGTATCAGCCCCAGCATTTT
>TRBD2|TRBV10-2|TRBJ2-7|.
CASREYSGGPYEQYF
TGCGCCAGCAGGGAATATAGCGGGGGCCCTTACGAGCAGTACTTC
>.|TRBV12-5|TRBJ2-5|.
CASGIGGEQETQYF
TGTGCTAGTGGTATAGGGGGGGAGCAAGAGACCCAGTACTTC
>TRBD2|TRBV2|TRBJ2-7|.
CASSPGTSGRGAYEQYF
TGTGCCAGCAGCCCAGGGACTAGCGGGCGAGGCGCCTACGAGCAGTACTTC
>TRBD1|TRBV7-6|TRBJ2-1|many
CASSLTGVGSYNEQFF
TGTGCCAGCAGCTTGACAGGGGTGGGGTCGTACAATGAGCAGTTCTTC
>.|TRBV9|TRBJ2-1|.
CASSRVEGYNEQFF
TGTGCCAGCAGCCGTGTGGAGGGATACAATGAGCAGTTCTTC
>TRBD1|TRBV7-2|TRBJ1-4|many
CASSRDPYRGQVNEKLFF
TGTGCCAGCAGCCGAGACCCTTACAGGGGCCAAGTCAATGAAAAACTGTTTTTT
>TRBD2|TRBV7-8|TRBJ2-3|.
CASSPDGAGGRWDTQYF
TGTGCCAGCAGCCCCGATGGGGCGGGGGGGCGATGGGATACGCAGTATTTT
>TRBD2|TRBV2|TRBJ2-1|.
CASSTPGLASSYNEQFF
TGTGCCAGCAGTACACCGGGACTAGCGAGCTCCTACAATGAGCAGTTCTTC
>.|TRBV6-1|TRBJ2-3|few
CASRLRDSGLGTDTQYF
TGTGCCAGCAGACTCCGGGACTCGGGATTAGGCACAGATACGCAGTATTTT
>.|TRBV4-1|TRBJ1-3|.
CASSQVSVGNTIYF
TGCGCCAGCAGCCAAGTTTCAGTTGGAAACACCATATATTTT
>.|TRBV7-8|TRBJ1-4|few
CASSLVPEPNEKLFF
TGTGCCAGCAGCTTAGTTCCCGAACCTAATGAAAAACTGTTTTTT
>TRBD2|TRBV6-6|TRBJ2-1|few
CASSLRPSGGWNEQFF
TGTGCCAGCAGCCTACGTCCTAGCGGGGGGTGGAATGAGCAGTTCTTC
>.|TRBV13|TRBJ2-7|.
CASSLGREGYEQYF
TGTGCCAGCAGCTTAGGCAGGGAAGGTTACGAGCAGTACTTC
>.|TRBV6-6|TRBJ1-5|.
CASSYLEGDSGYGQPQHF
TGTGCCAGCAGTTACCTCGAAGGGGATTCAGGGTACGGTCAGCCCCAGCATTTT
>TRBD2|TRBV7-8|TRBJ2-1|.
CASSPLAGNNEQFF
TGTGCCAGCAGCCCCCTAGCGGGGAACAATGAGCAGTTCTTC
>.|TRBV2|TRBJ2-7|.
CASSGTDSYEQYF
TGTGCCAGCAGTGGGACAGACTCCTACGAGCAGTACTTC
>.|TRBV19|TRBJ1-2|.
CASSDPGEFYGYTF
TGTGCCAGTAGTGATCCGGGAGAATTCTATGGCTACACCTTC
>.|TRBV20-1|TRBJ2-6|.
CSADHSGANVLTF
TGCAGTGCTGACCACTCTGGGGCCAACGTCCTGACTTTC
>.|TRBV7-8|TRBJ2-2|many
CASRTERTGELFF
TGTGCCAGCAGGACAGAGAGGACCGGGGAGCTGTTTTTT
>.|TRBV4-1|TRBJ2-6|few
CASSLPGPGANVLTF
TGCGCCAGCAGCCTTCCGGGGCCTGGGGCCAACGTCCTGACTTTC
>.|TRBV11-2|TRBJ2-4|many
CASSSQNVTSQAKNIQYF
TGTGCCAGCAGCTCTCAAAATGTGACCTCCCAAGCCAAAAACATTCAGTACTTC
>.|TRBV10-3|TRBJ1-2|.
CAISDREEGYTF
TGTGCCATCAGTGACAGGGAGGAGGGCTACACCTTC
>.|TRBV27|TRBJ1-1|.
CASSLFPAMNTEAFF
TGTGCCAGCAGTTTATTCCCGGCTATGAACACTGAAGCTTTCTTT
>.|TRBV7-6|TRBJ2-5|few
CASSLALAYLPETQYF
TGTGCCAGCAGCTTAGCCCTAGCCTACCTCCCAGAGACCCAGTACTTC
>TRBD2|TRBV6-8|TRBJ2-5|.
CASGGGGQETQYF
TGTGCCAGCGGCGGCGGGGGGCAAGAGACCCAGTACTTC
>.|TRBV7-9|TRBJ1-3|.
CASPGIGNTIYF
TGTGCCAGCCCAGGGATTGGAAACACCATATATTTT
>TRBD2|TRBV5-1|TRBJ2-1|.
CASSPTPTSGAYNEQFF
TGCGCCAGCAGCCCTACCCCCACTAGCGGCGCCTACAATGAGCAGTTCTTC
>TRBD1|TRBV6-6|TRBJ1-1|.
CASSYRRTGEDTEAFF
TGTGCCAGCAGTTACAGAAGGACAGGGGAGGACACTGAAGCTTTCTTT
>.|TRBV7-2|TRBJ1-2|few
CASSFAAGGSVYGYTF
TGTGCCAGCAGCTTCGCGGCGGGCGGGAGTGTTTATGGCTACACCTTC
>.|TRBV6-2/TRBV6-3|TRBJ2-5|few
CASDGPLFETQYF
TGTGCCAGCGACGGGCCACTTTTCGAGACCCAGTACTTC
>.|TRBV27|TRBJ1-2|few
CASSTGVLKGYTF
TGTGCCAGCAGTACCGGAGTGCTGAAGGGCTACACCTTC
>.|TRBV12-3/TRBV12-4|TRBJ2-5|many
CASSFGTSQETQYF
TGTGCCAGCAGTTTCGGGACATCCCAAGAGACCCAGTACTTC
>.|TRBV9|TRBJ2-1|.
CASSVTRAKYNEQFF
TGTGCCAGCAGCGTAACCAGGGCAAAATACAATGAGCAGTTCTTC
>TRBD1|TRBV12-3/TRBV12-4|TRBJ2-6|many
CANPPGQGVSGANVLTF
TGTGCCAACCCCCCGGGACAGGGTGTCTCTGGGGCCAACGTCCTGACTTTC
>TRBD2|TRBV6-8|TRBJ2-1|.
CASSLDSGGVVDEQFF
TGTGCCAGCAGTTTAGATAGCGGGGGGGTAGTAGATGAGCAGTTCTTC
>.|TRBV7-2|TRBJ2-5|many
CASSLVAAGGHQETQYF
TGTGCCAGCAGCTTAGTGGCGGCTGGGGGGCATCAAGAGACCCAGTACTTC
>.|TRBV12-3/TRBV12-4|TRBJ1-6|many
CASSLALDSPLHF
TGTGCCAGCAGTTTAGCCCTCGACTCACCCCTCCACTTT
>TRBD1|TRBV7-9|TRBJ2-5|.
CASSADRGKGETQYF
TGTGCCAGCAGCGCAGACAGGGGTAAGGGAGAGACCCAGTACTTC
>TRBD2|TRBV14|TRBJ2-1|.
CASSGSLIGLAGTSSYNEQFF
TGTGCCAGCAGCGGGAGTTTGATAGGGCTAGCGGGGACTAGCTCCTACAATGAGCAGTTCTTC
>TRBD1|TRBV19|TRBJ1-1|few
CATTPGGEWTEAFF
TGTGCCACTACTCCAGGGGGCGAGTGGACTGAAGCTTTCTTT